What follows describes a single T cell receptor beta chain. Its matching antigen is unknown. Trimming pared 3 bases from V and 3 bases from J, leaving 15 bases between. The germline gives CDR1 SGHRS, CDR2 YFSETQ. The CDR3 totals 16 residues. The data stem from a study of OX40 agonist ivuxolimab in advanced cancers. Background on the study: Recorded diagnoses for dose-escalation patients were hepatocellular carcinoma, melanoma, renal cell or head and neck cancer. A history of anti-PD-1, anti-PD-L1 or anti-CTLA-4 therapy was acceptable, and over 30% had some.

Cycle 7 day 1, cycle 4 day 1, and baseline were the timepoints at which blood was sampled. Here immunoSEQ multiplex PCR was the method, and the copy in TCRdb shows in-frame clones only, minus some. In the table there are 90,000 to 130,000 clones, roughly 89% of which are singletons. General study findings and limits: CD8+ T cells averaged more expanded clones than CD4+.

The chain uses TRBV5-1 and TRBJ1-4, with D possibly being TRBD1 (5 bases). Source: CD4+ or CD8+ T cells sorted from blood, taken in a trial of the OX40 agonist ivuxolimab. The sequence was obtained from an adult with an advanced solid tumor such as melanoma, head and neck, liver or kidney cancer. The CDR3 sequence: CASSSTVLLPNEKLFF. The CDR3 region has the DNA TGCGCCAGCAGCTCGACAGTACTTCTCCCTAATGAAAAACTGTTTTTT.